This record looks at one TCR beta chain sequence and its context. What it recognizes is unknown. These data belong to a study of T cells in localized non-small cell lung cancer. Study-wide points: Uninvolved adjacent lung had higher T cell clonality than tumor and all other tissues. Sequence data derive from only one tumor region, so heterogeneity remains possible. Greater T cell density in blood accompanied longer overall survival. Median around 54 top-100 tumor clones were shared with paired adjacent lung.

This table comes from immunoSEQ multiplex PCR, and its TCRdb copy is limited to in-frame clones, with some not included. The data contain under 35,000 clones, around 80% of them singletons. This CDR3 contains 16 residues. Germline V CDR1 and CDR2: MNHEY, SMNVEV (reference sequence). Trimming removed 4 bases from V and 4 bases from J; junction bases left unmatched: 8. The source is a male donor older than 55 with stage II squamous cell lung carcinoma. The gene calls are TRBV27 and TRBJ2-2, with TRBD2 matching over 8 bases. Sequencing used peripheral blood, obtained before any cancer treatment. This CDR3 is CASSSPQRGSTGELFF. The CDR3 nucleotides read TGTGCCAGCAGTTCCCCGCAGCGGGGGTCCACCGGGGAGCTGTTTTTT.